These 27 T cell receptor beta chains came from one sample sequenced in a study of blood T cell repertoires in COVID-19 (dated by TCRdb to the early 2020s). The method behind the library was the immunoSEQ multiplex PCR assay. As stored in TCRdb, this immuneACCESS dataset retains in-frame rearrangements with V and J assigned. A fraction of the clones does not appear; measured against another copy, unresolved V genes explain less than half of the discrepancy, and the remainder lacks a known reason. Present in this sample are about 140,000 clones, approximately 80% of which were seen just once. Roughly 17% of the sample is taken by the ten largest. The sequenced sample was peripheral blood. The receptor set was obtained from a man between 50 and 59 years old with acute or convalescent COVID-19.

The chain has TRBV15 and TRBJ2-7, with D maybe TRBD1 (5 bases). The ends were cut back, 0 bases at V and 4 bases at J, with 10 bases in the middle. There are 14 residues in the CDR3. CDR1 and CDR2 (germline): LNHNV, YYDKDF (reference sequence). CDR3 nucleotide sequence: TGTGCCACCAGCAGAGATCGGGCAGGGTACGAGCAGTACGTC. Translated, it gives CATSRDRAGYEQYV.

CDR3 loop: CASSPSDSHGYTF. The CDR3 region has the DNA TGTGCCAGCTCACCCTCGGACAGCCATGGCTACACCTTC. This chain joins TRBV18 and TRBJ1-2; perhaps TRBD1 as D (6 bases). Between the trimmed V and J ends, which lost 3 bases and 6 bases, there was a span of 11 bases. Germline values: CDR1 KGHSH, CDR2 LQKENI. The CDR3 extends over 13 amino acids.

The rearrangement links TRBV10-3 to TRBJ2-1, with a weak D call TRBD2 (6 bases). Trimming left V 10 bases short and J 0 bases short, with 16 bases between. CDR1 is ENHRY, CDR2 SYGVKD, per germline. The CDR3 loop spans 15 amino acids. The CDR3 sequence is CATRDSGSSYNEQFF. In DNA form, the CDR3 reads TGTGCCACCAGAGACTCCGGGAGCTCCTACAATGAGCAGTTCTTC.

This rearrangement joins TRBV5-6 to TRBJ2-3; 8 positions match TRBD2. V gave up 4 bases and J gave up 0 bases; unmatched junction bases: 7. CDR1 and CDR2 from the germline V gene are SGHDT and YYEEEE. This CDR3 is 16 amino acids long. The CDR3 reads CASSLRAGASTDTQYF. The CDR3 bases are TGTGCCAGCAGCCTGAGAGCGGGGGCTAGCACAGATACGCAGTATTTT.

Comments on this clone: In the same sample, other DNA sequences code for this CDR3. This chain connects TRBV5-1 to TRBJ1-3, with 10 bases identical to TRBD1. The germline CDR1 and CDR2 sequences are SGHRS and YFSETQ. This CDR3 is built from 18 residues. V was pared by 3 bases and J by 1 base, with 10 bases of the junction left unmatched. The CDR3 reads CASSSTPGQGSSGNTIYF. CDR3 sequence (DNA): TGCGCCAGCAGCTCCACACCGGGACAGGGGTCGTCTGGAAACACCATATATTTT.

This clone showed up just once. The chain links TRBV4-1 to TRBJ1-3, with no clear D. The CDR3 has 13 residues. The V and J ends lost 2 bases and 4 bases respectively, with 6 bases between them. CDR1 and CDR2 (germline): MGHRA, YSYEKL. CDR3 amino acids: CASSQQHGNTIYF. CDR3 DNA: TGCGCCAGCAGCCAACAACACGGAAACACCATATATTTT.

In this sample, this clone turned up a few times. V and J are TRBV5-1 and TRBJ2-3; 11 positions agree with TRBD2. V shed 0 bases and J 4 bases; nucleotides not matched to a gene: 4. The CDR3 is made up of 16 amino acids. CDR1 SGHRS and CDR2 YFSETQ come from the germline V gene. CDR3 in amino acids: CASSLVAGGLADTQYF. In nucleotides, the CDR3 is TGCGCCAGCAGCTTGGTAGCGGGGGGGTTAGCAGATACGCAGTATTTT.

This rearrangement joins TRBV10-2 to TRBJ2-7, with D uncertain. The CDR3 runs 14 residues. With 7 bases removed from V and 2 bases from J, the gap between germline ends came to 15 bases. CDR1 is WSHSY and CDR2 is SAAADI in the germline V gene. The CDR3 DNA follows: TGCGCCAGCAAAGAATGGCAAAACGCCTACGAGCAGTACGTC. Translation: CASKEWQNAYEQYV.

This clone has a handful of counts. The V and J genes are TRBV11-2 and TRBJ1-4, with D possibly being TRBD1 (6 bases). Deletions cut 4 bases from V and 8 bases from J, with 11 bases between. The CDR3 sequence is 13 residues long. Germline loops: CDR1 SGHAT, CDR2 FQNNGV. CDR3 protein: CASSYDRQEKLFF. CDR3 DNA sequence: TGTGCCAGCAGCTATGACAGGCAAGAAAAACTGTTTTTT. Supplemented by reference TRBV11-2 and TRBJ1-4, the full variable domain reads EAGVAQSPRYKIIEKRQSVAFWCNPISGHATLYWYQQILGQGPKLLIQFQNNGVVDDSQLPKDRFSAERLKGVDSTLKIQPAKLEDSAVYLCASSYDRQEKLFFGSGTQLSVL.

V gene TRBV5-1 combines with J gene TRBJ2-7; 12 positions agree with TRBD1. The junction had 12 bases not matched to a gene; V was cut back by 2 bases and J by 0 bases. Germline V gene sequence: CDR1 SGHRS, CDR2 YFSETQ. The CDR3 contains 19 residues. In nucleotides, the CDR3 is TGCGCCAGCAGCTTAAGGGACAGGGGGCCGTTAATAAGCTCCTACGAGCAGTACGTC. Translation: CASSLRDRGPLISSYEQYV.

V gene TRBV2 combines with J gene TRBJ2-1, with 10 bases identical to TRBD2. CDR3 length: 16 residues. Per germline, CDR1 SNHLY and CDR2 FYNNEI. Trimming took 3 bases from V and 1 from J; bases not matched to a gene: 3. CDR3 sequence (DNA): TGTGCCAGCAGTGACAGCGGGGGGGCTTCCTACAATGAGCAGTTCTTC. Residues: CASSDSGGASYNEQFF.

The CDR3 nucleotides are TGTGCCAGCAGTGCCCCCGGGACAGGACGGAACGAGCAGTACGTC. As protein: CASSAPGTGRNEQYV. J is TRBJ2-7 and V is TRBV28, with TRBD1 matching over 8 bases. The CDR3 sequence is 15 residues long. V shed 5 bases and J 5 bases; nucleotides not matched to a gene: 11. Germline V lookup: CDR1 MDHEN, CDR2 SYDVKM.

This sequence joins TRBV2 and TRBJ1-1, with D hard to call. CDR3 size: 16 residues. The ends were cut back, 6 bases at V and 2 bases at J, with 19 bases in the middle. From germline, CDR1 is SNHLY and CDR2 FYNNEI. The CDR3 sequence: CASSPSVPTENTEAFF. The CDR3 DNA reads TGTGCCAGCAGCCCGTCAGTCCCGACTGAAAACACTGAAGCTTTCTTT. The full variable domain, rest sourced from reference TRBV2 and TRBJ1-1, is EPEVTQTPSHQVTQMGQEVILRCVPISNHLYFYWYRQILGQKVEFLVSFYNNEISEKSEIFDDQFSVERPDGSNFTLKIRSTKLEDSAMYFCASSPSVPTENTEAFFGQGTRLTVV.

The chain recombines TRBV30 with TRBJ1-2; maybe TRBD1 (6 bases). The CDR3 contains 13 residues. In germline, CDR1 is GTSNPN, CDR2 SVGIG (reference sequence). Trimming took off 8 bases at V and 4 bases at J, with 17 bases between the two ends. CDR3 amino acids: CALGQPPGYGYTF. The CDR3 DNA is TGTGCCCTTGGACAGCCCCCCGGCTATGGCTACACCTTC.

The rearrangement links TRBV4-1 to TRBJ1-1, with D perhaps matching TRBD1 (5 bases). The CDR3 length is 19 residues. The V end lost 4 bases, the J end lost 10 bases, and 34 bases lay between the germline ends. The germline V gene has CDR1 MGHRA and CDR2 YSYEKL. CDR3 DNA sequence: TGCGCCAGCAGCCCGACCATGGCTTTTACCGGGACCCCCTCGGGGGGAGCTTTCTTT. Translating gives CASSPTMAFTGTPSGGAFF.

CDR3 DNA: TGTGCCAGCAGTTTGGATCCAGGGGCGCCCCTCTATGGCTACACCTTC. Amino acid sequence: CASSLDPGAPLYGYTF. J is TRBJ1-2 and V is TRBV28; D is perhaps TRBD1 (6 bases). Germline V gene data show CDR1 as MDHEN and CDR2 as SYDVKM. Trimming shortened V by 3 bases and J by 4 bases, and 18 bases separated the two germline ends. The CDR3 spans 16 residues.

This clone has only a few counts. The V call is TRBV28, the J call TRBJ1-1; D remains unclear. V was trimmed by 2 bases and J by 9 bases, leaving 16 bases between them. CDR1 is MDHEN and CDR2 is SYDVKM in the germline V gene. There are 14 residues in the CDR3. The DNA for the CDR3 is TGTGCCAGCAGTTTAGGCACTGTCCGGGATAAAGCTTTCTTT. Its translation is CASSLGTVRDKAFF.

V is TRBV3-1 (or the pseudogene TRBV3-2) and J is TRBJ2-1; TRBD2 aligns across 9 bases. The V and J ends lost 1 base and 4 bases, in that order; junction bases with no gene match: 5. The CDR3 covers 16 residues. Germline V lookup: CDR1 LGHDT, CDR2 YNNKEL (reference sequence). CDR3: CASSQGAGGLYNEQFF. Here the CDR3 DNA reads TGTGCCAGCAGCCAAGGAGCGGGGGGACTATACAATGAGCAGTTCTTC.

This clone has more than one count but fewer than ten. Different DNA sequences within this sample yield the same CDR3. The chain carries TRBV30 and TRBJ2-5, with 7 nucleotides matching TRBD1. CDR3 length: 13 residues. V dropped 2 bases and J dropped 2; count of bases not matched to a gene: 2. The V gene's germline CDR1 is GTSNPN and CDR2 SVGIG (reference sequence). In nucleotides, the CDR3 is TGTGCCTGGAGTAGGGACAGACAAGAGACCCAGTACTTC. Protein sequence: CAWSRDRQETQYF.

This clone was counted between two and nine times. CDR3 region: CASSARLAGVLGNEQFF. CDR3 coding DNA: TGCGCCAGCAGCGCACGACTAGCGGGGGTCCTGGGAAATGAGCAGTTCTTC. The V call is TRBV5-1, the J call TRBJ2-1; 12 positions match TRBD2. Germline CDR1 is SGHRS and CDR2 is YFSETQ. V was pared by 4 bases and J by 7 bases, with 12 bases of the junction left unmatched. The CDR3 runs 17 residues.

This clone turned up a few times. The chain carries TRBV5-8 and TRBJ2-7; 15 bases are shared with TRBD2. The length of the CDR3 is 18 residues. Germline V gene sequence: CDR1 SGHTS, CDR2 YDEGEE. With V trimmed by 4 bases and J by 0 bases, 8 bases remained unmatched. In DNA, the CDR3 is TGTGCCAGCAGCCTGGGACTAGCGGGGGGCTACAGCTCCTACGAGCAGTACGTC. It is translated as CASSLGLAGGYSSYEQYV.

The chain combines TRBV20-1 with TRBJ1-1; 7 bases are shared with TRBD1. From germline, CDR1 is DFQATT and CDR2 SNEGSKA (reference sequence). The CDR3 has 12 residues. V was pared by 3 bases and J by 5 bases, with 3 bases of the junction left unmatched. This CDR3 is CSASIRGTEAFF. In nucleotides, the CDR3 is TGCAGTGCTAGTATCAGGGGGACTGAAGCTTTCTTT.

V is TRBV5-1 and J is TRBJ1-2; no definite D call. The CDR3 is 14 residues long. Trimming removed 4 bases at V and 0 bases at J, with 10 bases between. Germline CDR1 is SGHRS and CDR2 is YFSETQ. The CDR3 sequence is CASSPAGTNYGYTF. In nucleotides, the CDR3 is TGCGCCAGCAGCCCCGCAGGCACTAACTATGGCTACACCTTC. The full variable domain, with the rest looked up from reference TRBV5-1 and TRBJ1-2, is KAGVTQTPRYLIKTRGQQVTLSCSPISGHRSVSWYQQTPGQGLQFLFEYFSETQRNKGNFPGRFSGRQFSNSRSEMNVSTLELGDSALYLCASSPAGTNYGYTFGSGTRLTVV.

This clone was counted once. This rearrangement joins TRBV29-1 to TRBJ2-2; tentatively, D is TRBD1 (6 bases). Between the trimmed V and J ends, which lost 7 bases and 3 bases, there was a span of 9 bases. Germline CDR1 reads SQVTM; CDR2 reads ANQGSEA. There are 12 residues in the CDR3. The CDR3 spells CSGRGDTGELFF. Written as DNA, the CDR3 is TGCAGCGGCAGGGGTGACACCGGGGAGCTGTTTTTT.

The chain recombines TRBV2 with TRBJ2-1, with TRBD1 as a possible D gene (6 bases). CDR1 and CDR2 (germline): SNHLY, FYNNEI. The V and J ends lost 1 base and 9 bases respectively, with 10 bases between them. This CDR3 is 13 amino acids long. CDR3 amino acids: CASSEVQGSEQFF. The CDR3 bases are TGTGCCAGCAGTGAAGTTCAGGGGAGTGAGCAGTTCTTC.

This rearrangement joins TRBV30 to TRBJ1-6, with D possibly TRBD1 on 5 matching bases. V shed 3 bases and J shed 11 bases, with 11 bases lying between them. CDR1 is GTSNPN, CDR2 SVGIG, per germline (reference sequence). The CDR3 length is 12 residues. The CDR3 DNA reads as TGTGCCTGGAGGTCCGGGGGAGCACCCCTCCACTTT. As protein: CAWRSGGAPLHF.

The chain employs TRBV6-1 and TRBJ1-2; a possible D gene is TRBD1 (6 bases). CDR3 size: 16 residues. Germline V gene lookup returns CDR1 MNHNS and CDR2 SASEGT. V was shortened by 3 bases and J by 4 bases, with 18 bases between the two germline ends. The CDR3 region is CASSDPLRDTLYGYTF. The CDR3 DNA sequence: TGTGCCAGCAGTGATCCCCTCAGGGACACTCTCTATGGCTACACCTTC.